The 10 T cell receptor beta chains listed next were all sequenced from one sample in a study of OX40 agonist ivuxolimab in advanced cancers. Library method: the immunoSEQ multiplex PCR assay. This immuneACCESS table, as held by TCRdb, lists in-frame sequences with V and J called but not all clones. Of the missing ones, under half trace to an unresolved V gene in checked studies; the others have no known cause. This sample comprises 100,000 or so clones, roughly 91% of them detected only once. Less than 0.75% of the sample is in the top ten clones. The specimen was CD4+ or CD8+ T cells sorted from blood, collected in a trial of the OX40 agonist ivuxolimab. The origin of the receptors is an adult with an advanced solid tumor such as melanoma, head and neck, liver or kidney cancer.

As DNA, the CDR3 is TGTGCCAGCAGCCAACTAGCGGGGGGATTCACAGATACGCAGTATTTT. Translation: CASSQLAGGFTDTQYF. The V and J genes are TRBV11-2 and TRBJ2-3; 12 bases fit TRBD2. The length of the CDR3 is 16 residues. Germline V gives CDR1 SGHAT, CDR2 FQNNGV. The J segment lost 2 bases and the V segment lost 5 bases, leaving 5 bases of the junction unmatched.

This rearrangement joins TRBV30 to TRBJ2-5, with a tentative D call TRBD1 (6 bases). The CDR3 is 13 amino acids. Looked up from germline, CDR1 is GTSNPN and CDR2 is SVGIG (reference sequence). Trimming left V 0 bases short and J 11 bases short, with 16 bases between. The CDR3 nucleotides read TGTGCCTGGAGTGTAGGCCAACTAGGACAGCAGTACTTC. Its protein is CAWSVGQLGQQYF.

The chain combines TRBV7-9 with TRBJ2-5; 8 bases map to TRBD2. J lost 2 bases, V lost 1 base, and 3 bases had no gene match. CDR3 length equals 15 residues. CDR1 is SEHNR and CDR2 is FQNEAQ in the germline V gene (reference sequence). Here the CDR3 reads CASSLVGTRQETQYF. Written as DNA, the CDR3 is TGTGCCAGCAGCTTAGTAGGGACTAGGCAAGAGACCCAGTACTTC.

The chain couples TRBV29-1 to TRBJ2-2; either TRBD1 or TRBD2 may supply D (6 bases each). The CDR3 is made up of 11 amino acids. Between the trimmed V and J ends, which lost 5 bases and 6 bases, there was a span of 7 bases. From germline, CDR1 is SQVTM and CDR2 ANQGSEA. For the CDR3, the DNA is TGCAGCGTTAGGGGGGCCGGGGAGCTGTTTTTT. It specifies CSVRGAGELFF.

The chain carries TRBV19 and TRBJ1-2; 9 positions agree with TRBD1. This CDR3 region has 14 residues. Germline loops: CDR1 LNHDA, CDR2 SQIVND (reference sequence). Trimming cost V 5 bases and J 2 bases; bases outside gene matches: 3. The CDR3 DNA reads TGTGCCAGTAGTGGGGGACAGGGAAACTATGGCTACACCTTC. Translated, it gives CASSGGQGNYGYTF.

In this sample, this clone turned up a few times. The rearrangement joins TRBV7-2 to TRBJ1-5, with D hard to call. Germline V gives CDR1 SGHTA, CDR2 FQGNSA. Trimming left V 1 base short and J 11 bases short, with 9 bases between. There are 12 residues in the CDR3. CDR3 nucleotide sequence: TGTGCCAGCAGCTTAGACCTGGGAGCCCAGCATTTT. It encodes CASSLDLGAQHF.

This chain links TRBV2 with TRBJ2-5, with D maybe TRBD2 (6 bases). Germline assignment: CDR1 SNHLY and CDR2 FYNNEI. V gave up 6 bases and J gave up 4 bases, with 9 bases separating them. The CDR3 runs to 12 residues. This CDR3 reads CASRGLPETQYF. Here the CDR3 DNA reads TGTGCCAGCAGAGGACTACCAGAGACCCAGTACTTC.

V usage is TRBV5-4 and J usage is TRBJ1-4; 7 positions match TRBD1. Per germline, CDR1 SGHNT and CDR2 YYREEE (reference sequence). This CDR3 comprises 16 residues. Unmatched junction bases numbered 6, after V lost 0 bases and J lost 4 bases. The CDR3 loop is CASSLDWQGGNEKLFF. CDR3 DNA: TGTGCCAGCAGCTTGGATTGGCAGGGGGGTAATGAAAAACTGTTTTTT.

This chain joins TRBV6-6 and TRBJ2-5; tentatively, D is TRBD2 (6 bases). The V end was cut by 10 bases, the J end by 1 base, with 13 bases between. The CDR3 totals 13 residues. CDR1 is MNHNY and CDR2 is SVGAGI in the germline V gene (reference sequence). CDR3 bases: TGTGCCATCGCGGGGAGAGCCCAAGAGACCCAGTACTTC. Translating it yields CAIAGRAQETQYF.

The chain combines TRBV7-9 with TRBJ2-7; D is perhaps TRBD2 (6 bases). The CDR3 totals 14 residues. V gave up 2 bases and J gave up 0 bases, with 8 bases separating them. Germline V CDR1 and CDR2: SEHNR, FQNEAQ (reference sequence). DNA of the CDR3: TGTGCCAGCAGCTTATGGGGGGACTCCTACGAGCAGTACTTC. Its protein product is CASSLWGDSYEQYF.